This TCR beta chain was recorded in a study of blood T cells in healthy people across ages. A second PCR of about 7 to 11 cycles used a sample-barcoded 5' primer and a J-beta primer mix. CDR3-containing paired-end reads numbering at least 2.5 million came from each sample. MiXCR, applied by TCRdb to the 5' RACE reads, yields one record per CDR3 protein. The sample carries approximately 1.5 million distinct CDR3 sequences, 30% to 35% recorded once. Healthy Caucasian individuals from Russia aged about 6 to 100 served as donors. RNA extraction gave at least 5 micrograms of total RNA per sample. About this clonotype itself: Compared with germline, one end of the junction differs, possibly owing to a read error.

The sequence was collected from a woman aged 25-40 years in good health. The sequenced material came from blood.

CDR3 DNA sequence: TGTGCCAGCAGTTTCCCCTGGGTTTGGGAGGGCGTCTATGATTCACCCCTCCACTTT. Protein product: CASSFPWVWEGVYDSPLHF. The chain combines TRBV27 with TRBJ1-6; no firm D call. CDR3 length: 19 residues. CDR1 and CDR2 from the germline V gene are MNHEY and SMNVEV (reference sequence).